Shown below are 2 T cell receptor beta chains from a single sample sequenced in a study of T cell responses to AZD1222 COVID-19 vaccine. Repertoires were generated with immunoSEQ multiplex PCR, while TCRdb's copy carries only in-frame clones and drops some. This table holds about 110,000 clones, 80% to 95% found once. Source: peripheral blood, taken 28 days after the second AZD1222 dose. Every receptor here comes from an adult who received the AZD1222 COVID-19 vaccine.

In its sample, this clone was seen once. The V gene is TRBV18, the J gene TRBJ2-3, with a possible D match to TRBD2 (6 bases). The CDR3 covers 17 residues. V gave up 8 bases and J gave up 0 bases, with 21 bases separating them. Germline assignment: CDR1 KGHSH and CDR2 LQKENI. CDR3: CASAERGAGTSTDTQYF. As DNA, the CDR3 is TGTGCCAGCGCCGAGCGTGGTGCAGGGACTAGCACAGATACGCAGTATTTT.

This clone was seen only once. The chain employs TRBV28 and TRBJ2-7, with 8 bases fitting TRBD2. CDR1 and CDR2 from the germline V gene are MDHEN and SYDVKM. This CDR3 has 17 residues. J gave up 0 bases and V 7 bases, and 14 bases lay outside the gene matches. The CDR3 bases are TGTGCCAGCATCAGCGGGGCTAGCGGGCCTAGCTCCTACGAGCAGTACTTC. Its protein product is CASISGASGPSSYEQYF.